This is a list of T cell receptor beta chains from one sample in a study of cytomegalovirus exposure and HLA in healthy donors. Method: immunoSEQ multiplex PCR; TCRdb's copy keeps in-frame clones and lacks some. The table lists 100,000 or so clones, 75% to 85% of them singletons. The specimen was PBMCs. The receptors derive from a woman between 18 and 30 years old in good health and CMV-seronegative. The CDR3 runs from the conserved cysteine through the conserved F or W. The D gene is left open where the match is weak. Clone size is stated in some rows and not others, as once, few, many or a class when expanded.

clone size | D gene | J gene | V gene | CDR3 protein | CDR3 DNA
. | . | TRBJ2-7 | TRBV7-9 | CASKGGAGEQYF | TGTGCCAGCAAGGGAGGAGCGGGCGAGCAGTACTTC
. | TRBD2 | TRBJ2-7 | TRBV15 | CATSRDLGGGGYEQYF | TGTGCCACCAGCAGAGATCTCGGCGGCGGGGGGTACGAGCAGTACTTC
. | TRBD2 | TRBJ2-5 | TRBV7-3 | CASSLGLAGPTRGETQYF | TGTGCCAGCAGCTTAGGACTAGCGGGGCCCACCAGGGGTGAGACCCAGTACTTC
. | . | TRBJ1-5 | TRBV28 | CASAPPDISVQPQHF | TGTGCCAGCGCTCCCCCGGACATCTCCGTTCAGCCCCAGCATTTT
. | . | TRBJ2-7 | TRBV7-2 | CASSLQGSSNYEQYF | TGTGCCAGCAGCCTCCAGGGGTCCAGTAATTACGAGCAGTACTTC
. | . | TRBJ2-7 | TRBV7-7 | CASGQGVGDEQYF | TGTGCTAGCGGGCAGGGGGTAGGCGACGAGCAGTACTTC
. | TRBD2 | TRBJ2-2 | TRBV5-3 | CARSPVGLMDAGELFF | TGTGCCAGAAGCCCTGTGGGACTAATGGATGCCGGGGAGCTGTTTTTT
once | TRBD2 | TRBJ2-3 | TRBV7-3 | CASASGGASSTDTQYF | TGTGCCAGCGCTAGCGGGGGGGCAAGTTCCACAGATACGCAGTATTTT
. | TRBD2 | TRBJ2-3 | TRBV11-2 | CASSPRGGTDTQYF | TGTGCCAGCAGCCCTCGGGGGGGCACAGATACGCAGTATTTT
. | TRBD1 | TRBJ1-1 | TRBV5-1 | CASSLAEQGAVRGTEAFF | TGCGCCAGCAGCTTGGCCGAACAGGGGGCAGTGCGAGGCACTGAAGCTTTCTTT
. | . | TRBJ1-1 | TRBV6-5 | CASSYGGAGNTEAFF | TGTGCCAGCAGTTACGGGGGGGCCGGGAACACTGAAGCTTTCTTT
. | . | TRBJ2-3 | TRBV7-2 | CASSLQGPGADTQYF | TGTGCCAGCAGCTTACAGGGCCCTGGGGCAGATACGCAGTATTTT
. | TRBD1 | TRBJ2-7 | TRBV7-3 | CASSLRGQGTYEQYF | TGTGCCAGCAGCTTAAGGGGACAGGGTACCTACGAGCAGTACTTC
. | . | TRBJ2-3 | TRBV19 | CASTIAESTDTQYF | TGTGCCAGTACCATAGCGGAAAGCACAGATACGCAGTATTTT
. | . | TRBJ2-5 | TRBV18 | CASSPTTQGTQYF | TGTGCCAGCTCACCGACAACCCAGGGGACCCAGTACTTC
. | . | TRBJ1-5 | TRBV15 | CATSSRRKGNQPQHF | TGTGCCACCAGCAGCCGTAGGAAGGGGAATCAGCCCCAGCATTTT
. | TRBD2 | TRBJ2-2 | TRBV5-1 | CASSLVPSGGTNTGELFF | TGCGCCAGCAGCTTGGTGCCTAGCGGGGGGACGAACACCGGGGAGCTGTTTTTT
once | TRBD1 | TRBJ1-6 | TRBV28 | CASSHRDRGNSYNSPLHF | TGTGCCAGCAGTCACCGGGACAGGGGCAACTCCTATAATTCACCCCTCCACTTT
. | . | TRBJ2-3 | TRBV4-1 | CASSQESSQGRADTQYF | TGCGCCAGCAGCCAAGAATCGTCACAGGGTCGGGCAGATACGCAGTATTTT
. | TRBD2 | TRBJ2-5 | TRBV13 | CASSLGAGGAQETQYF | TGTGCCAGCAGCCTAGGGGCGGGAGGGGCGCAAGAGACCCAGTACTTC
. | TRBD1 | TRBJ1-2 | TRBV4-3 | CASSQEEGQGYYGYTF | TGCGCCAGCAGCCAAGAAGAGGGACAGGGGTACTATGGCTACACCTTC
. | TRBD1 | TRBJ2-6 | TRBV18 | CASSPPGQGPSGANVLTF | TGTGCCAGCTCACCACCGGGACAGGGTCCTTCTGGGGCCAACGTCCTGACTTTC
. | . | TRBJ1-1 | TRBV11-2 | CASSLYHSWMNTEAFF | TGTGCCAGCAGCTTATATCACAGCTGGATGAACACTGAAGCTTTCTTT
. | . | TRBJ2-6 | TRBV7-8 | CASSLGISSGANVLTF | TGTGCCAGCAGCTTAGGTATATCCTCTGGGGCCAACGTCCTGACTTTC
. | . | TRBJ2-6 | TRBV7-2 | CASSLGALPSGANVLTF | TGTGCCAGCAGCTTAGGGGCTCTCCCCTCTGGGGCCAACGTCCTGACTTTC
. | . | TRBJ2-1 | TRBV29-1 | CSFSGQGGTYNEQFF | TGCAGCTTTTCAGGTCAGGGAGGAACCTACAATGAGCAGTTCTTC